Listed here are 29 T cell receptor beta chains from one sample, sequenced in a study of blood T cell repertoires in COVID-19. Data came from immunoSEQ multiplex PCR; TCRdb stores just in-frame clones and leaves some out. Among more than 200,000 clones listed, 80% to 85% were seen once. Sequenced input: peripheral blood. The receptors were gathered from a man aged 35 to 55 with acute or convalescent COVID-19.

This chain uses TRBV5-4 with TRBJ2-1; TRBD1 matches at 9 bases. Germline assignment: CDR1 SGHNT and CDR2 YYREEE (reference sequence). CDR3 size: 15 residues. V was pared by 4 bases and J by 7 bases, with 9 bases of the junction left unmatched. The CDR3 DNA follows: TGTGCCAGCAGCCCGGGACAGGGAGTCGGGAATGAGCAGTTCTTC. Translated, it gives CASSPGQGVGNEQFF.

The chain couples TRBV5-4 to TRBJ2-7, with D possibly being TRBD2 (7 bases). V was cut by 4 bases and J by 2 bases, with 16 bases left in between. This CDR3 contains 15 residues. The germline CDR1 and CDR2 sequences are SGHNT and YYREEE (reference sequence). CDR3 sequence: CASSENRGATYEQYF. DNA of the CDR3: TGTGCCAGCAGCGAGAACCGGGGGGCCACCTACGAGCAGTACTTC.

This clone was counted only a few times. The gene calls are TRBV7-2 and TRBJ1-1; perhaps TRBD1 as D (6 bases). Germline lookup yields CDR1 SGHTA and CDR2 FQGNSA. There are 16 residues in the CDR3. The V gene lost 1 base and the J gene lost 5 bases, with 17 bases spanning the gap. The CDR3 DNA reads TGTGCCAGCAGCTTAGGAGTGGCAGGGGCGGAGACTGAAGCTTTCTTT. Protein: CASSLGVAGAETEAFF.

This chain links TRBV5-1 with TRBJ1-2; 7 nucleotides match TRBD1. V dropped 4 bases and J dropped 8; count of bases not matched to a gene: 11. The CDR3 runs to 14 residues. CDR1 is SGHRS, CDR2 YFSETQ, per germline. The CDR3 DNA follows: TGCGCCAGCAGCCCCTCAATGACAGGGAACGGCTACACCTTC. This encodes CASSPSMTGNGYTF. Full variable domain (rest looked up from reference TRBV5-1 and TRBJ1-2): KAGVTQTPRYLIKTRGQQVTLSCSPISGHRSVSWYQQTPGQGLQFLFEYFSETQRNKGNFPGRFSGRQFSNSRSEMNVSTLELGDSALYLCASSPSMTGNGYTFGSGTRLTVV.

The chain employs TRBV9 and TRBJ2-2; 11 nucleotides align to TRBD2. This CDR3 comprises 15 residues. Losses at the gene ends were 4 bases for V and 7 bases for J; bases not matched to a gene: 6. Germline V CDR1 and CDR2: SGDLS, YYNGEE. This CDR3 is CASSSRLAGIGELFF. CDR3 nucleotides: TGTGCCAGCAGCTCCCGACTAGCGGGAATCGGGGAGCTGTTTTTT.

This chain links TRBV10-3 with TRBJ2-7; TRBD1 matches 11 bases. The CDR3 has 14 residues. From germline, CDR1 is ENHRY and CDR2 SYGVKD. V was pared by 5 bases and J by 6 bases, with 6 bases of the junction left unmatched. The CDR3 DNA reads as TGTGCCATCAGTCCCGGACAGGGGGCGATCGAGCAGTACTTC. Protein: CAISPGQGAIEQYF.

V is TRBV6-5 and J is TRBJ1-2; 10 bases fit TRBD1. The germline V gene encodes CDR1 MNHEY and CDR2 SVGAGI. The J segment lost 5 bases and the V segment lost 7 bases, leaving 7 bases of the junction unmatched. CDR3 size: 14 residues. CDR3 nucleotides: TGTGCCAGCACCGCGGACAGGGGGGCGTATGGCTACACCTTC. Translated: CASTADRGAYGYTF.

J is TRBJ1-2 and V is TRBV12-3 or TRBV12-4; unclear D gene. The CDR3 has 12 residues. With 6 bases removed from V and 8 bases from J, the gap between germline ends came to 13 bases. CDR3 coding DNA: TGTGCCAGCAGCCGGCGGGGTGGCGGCTACACCTTC. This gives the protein CASSRRGGGYTF.

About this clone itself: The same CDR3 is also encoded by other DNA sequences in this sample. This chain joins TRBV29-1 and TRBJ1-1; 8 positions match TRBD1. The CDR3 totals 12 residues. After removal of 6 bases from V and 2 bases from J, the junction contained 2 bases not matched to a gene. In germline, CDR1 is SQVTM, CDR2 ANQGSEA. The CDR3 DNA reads TGCAGCGTAGGACAGGGTAACACTGAAGCTTTCTTT. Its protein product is CSVGQGNTEAFF.

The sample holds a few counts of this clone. The CDR3 DNA reads TGCAGTGCTAGTGAACCCAGGGCGGGGACCTACGAGCAGTACTTC. This translates into CSASEPRAGTYEQYF. The V call is TRBV20-1, the J call TRBJ2-7; TRBD2 is a possible D gene (6 bases). V shed 3 bases and J shed 2 bases, with 17 bases lying between them. The CDR3 loop spans 15 amino acids. Per the germline V gene, CDR1 is DFQATT and CDR2 is SNEGSKA (reference sequence).

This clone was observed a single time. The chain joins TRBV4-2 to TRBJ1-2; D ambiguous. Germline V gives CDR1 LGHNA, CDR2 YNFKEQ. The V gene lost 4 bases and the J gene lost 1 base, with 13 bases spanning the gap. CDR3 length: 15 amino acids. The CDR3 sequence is CASSPLGRDNYGYTF. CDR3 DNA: TGTGCCAGCAGCCCACTAGGACGGGATAACTATGGCTACACCTTC.

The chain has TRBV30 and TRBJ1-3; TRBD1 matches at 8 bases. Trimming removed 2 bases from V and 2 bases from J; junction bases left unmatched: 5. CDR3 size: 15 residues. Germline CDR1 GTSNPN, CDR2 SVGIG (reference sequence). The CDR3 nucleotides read TGTGCCTGGAGTTGGCAGGGGGCTACTGGAAACACCATATATTTT. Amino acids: CAWSWQGATGNTIYF.

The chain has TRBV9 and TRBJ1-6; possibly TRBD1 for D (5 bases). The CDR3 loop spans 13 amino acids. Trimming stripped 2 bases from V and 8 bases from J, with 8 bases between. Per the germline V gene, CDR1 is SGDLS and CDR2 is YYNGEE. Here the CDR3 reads CASSVGEDSPLHF. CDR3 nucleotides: TGTGCCAGCAGCGTGGGGGAGGATTCACCCCTCCACTTT.

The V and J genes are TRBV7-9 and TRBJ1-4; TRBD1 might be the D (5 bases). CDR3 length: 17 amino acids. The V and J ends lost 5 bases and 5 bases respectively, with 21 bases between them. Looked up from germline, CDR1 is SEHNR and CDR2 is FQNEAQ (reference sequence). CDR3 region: CASSITTSPGGNEKLFF. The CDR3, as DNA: TGTGCCAGCAGCATCACGACCTCCCCGGGGGGGAATGAAAAACTGTTTTTT.

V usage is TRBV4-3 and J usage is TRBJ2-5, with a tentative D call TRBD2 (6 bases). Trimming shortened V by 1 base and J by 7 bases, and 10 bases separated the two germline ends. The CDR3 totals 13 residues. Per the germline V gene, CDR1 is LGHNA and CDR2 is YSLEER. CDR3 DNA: TGCGCCAGCAGCCAAGGGGGGGTCGGGACCCAGTACTTC. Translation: CASSQGGVGTQYF.

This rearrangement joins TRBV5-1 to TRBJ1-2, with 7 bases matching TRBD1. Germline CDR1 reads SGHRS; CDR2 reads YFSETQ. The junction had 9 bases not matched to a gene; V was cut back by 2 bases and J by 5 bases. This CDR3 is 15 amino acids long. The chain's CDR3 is CASSFSQGGEYGYTF. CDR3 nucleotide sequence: TGCGCCAGCAGCTTTTCTCAAGGGGGCGAATATGGCTACACCTTC.

In nucleotides, the CDR3 is TGTGCCAGCAGTGCGACAGGGCGGGATCAGCCCCAGCATTTT. The encoded protein is CASSATGRDQPQHF. The chain links TRBV25-1 to TRBJ1-5; 7 bases are a match to TRBD1. V lost 4 bases and J lost 5; bases outside the gene matches: 5. The germline CDR1 and CDR2 sequences are MGHDK and SYGVNS. There are 14 residues in the CDR3.

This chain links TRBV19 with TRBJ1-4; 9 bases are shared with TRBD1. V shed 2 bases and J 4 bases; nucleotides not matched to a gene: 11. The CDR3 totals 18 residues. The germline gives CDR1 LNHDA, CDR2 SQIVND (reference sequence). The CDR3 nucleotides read TGTGCCAGTAGTATAAAAGACATGGACAGGGGCGGTAATGAAAAACTGTTTTTT. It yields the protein CASSIKDMDRGGNEKLFF. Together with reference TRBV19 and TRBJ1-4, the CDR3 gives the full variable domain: DGGITQSPKYLFRKEGQNVTLSCEQNLNHDAMYWYRQDPGQGLRLIYYSQIVNDFQKGDIAEGYSVSREKKESFPLTVTSAQKNPTAFYLCASSIKDMDRGGNEKLFFGSGTQLSVL.

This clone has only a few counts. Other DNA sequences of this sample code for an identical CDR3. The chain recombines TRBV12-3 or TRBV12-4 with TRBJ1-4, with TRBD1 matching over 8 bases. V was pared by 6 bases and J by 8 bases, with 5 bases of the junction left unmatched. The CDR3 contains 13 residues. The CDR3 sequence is CASSLYRGEKLFF. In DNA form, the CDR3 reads TGTGCCAGCAGCCTATACAGGGGGGAAAAACTGTTTTTT.

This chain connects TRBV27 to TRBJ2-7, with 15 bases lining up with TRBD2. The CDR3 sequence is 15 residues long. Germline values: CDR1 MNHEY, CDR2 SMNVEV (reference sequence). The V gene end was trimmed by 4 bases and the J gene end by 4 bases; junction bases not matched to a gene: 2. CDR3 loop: CASSSGLAGGYEQYF. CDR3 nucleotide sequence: TGTGCCAGCAGTTCCGGACTAGCGGGAGGGTACGAGCAGTACTTC.

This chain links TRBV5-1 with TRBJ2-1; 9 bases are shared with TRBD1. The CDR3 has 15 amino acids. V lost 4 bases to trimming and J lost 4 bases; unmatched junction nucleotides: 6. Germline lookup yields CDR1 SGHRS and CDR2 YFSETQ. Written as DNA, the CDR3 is TGCGCCAGCAGCCTTACAGGGGGCCAATACAATGAGCAGTTCTTC. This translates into CASSLTGGQYNEQFF.

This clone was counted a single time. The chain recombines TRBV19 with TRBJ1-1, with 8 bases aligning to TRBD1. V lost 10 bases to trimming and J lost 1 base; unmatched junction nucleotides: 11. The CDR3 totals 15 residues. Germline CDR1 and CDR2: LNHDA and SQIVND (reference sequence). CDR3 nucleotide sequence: TGTGCCACCAAATACCACGACAGGGGGAACACTGAAGCTTTCTTT. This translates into CATKYHDRGNTEAFF.

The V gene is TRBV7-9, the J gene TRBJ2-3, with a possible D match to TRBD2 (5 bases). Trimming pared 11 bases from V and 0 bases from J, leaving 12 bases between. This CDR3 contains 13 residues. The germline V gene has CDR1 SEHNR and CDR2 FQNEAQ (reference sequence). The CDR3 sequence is CAGEWFSTDTQYF. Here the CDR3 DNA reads TGTGCCGGGGAGTGGTTTAGCACAGATACGCAGTATTTT.

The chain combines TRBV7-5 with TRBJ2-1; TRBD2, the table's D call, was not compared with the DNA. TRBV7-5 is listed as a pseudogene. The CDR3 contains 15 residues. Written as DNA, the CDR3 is TGTGTCAGAACAGGAGGGAGTGGTATTGAGAATGAGCAGTTCTTC. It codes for CVRTGGSGIENEQFF.

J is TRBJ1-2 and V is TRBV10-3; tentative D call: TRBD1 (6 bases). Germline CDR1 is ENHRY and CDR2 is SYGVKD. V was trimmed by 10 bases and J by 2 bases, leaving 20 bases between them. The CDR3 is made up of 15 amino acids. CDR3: CATDPGGGWNYGYTF. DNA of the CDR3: TGTGCCACCGACCCGGGGGGGGGCTGGAACTATGGCTACACCTTC.

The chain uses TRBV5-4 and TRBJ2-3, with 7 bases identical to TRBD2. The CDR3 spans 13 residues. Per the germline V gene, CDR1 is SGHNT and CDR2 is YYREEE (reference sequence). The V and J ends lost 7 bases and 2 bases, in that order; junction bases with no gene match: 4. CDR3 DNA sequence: TGTGCCAGCGGGGGGGACGCCACAGATACGCAGTATTTT. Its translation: CASGGDATDTQYF.

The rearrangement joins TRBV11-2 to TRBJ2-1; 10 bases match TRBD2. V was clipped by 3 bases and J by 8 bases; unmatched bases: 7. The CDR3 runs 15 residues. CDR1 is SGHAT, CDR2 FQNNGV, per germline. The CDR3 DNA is TGTGCCAGCAGCTTCGGGCTAGCGGGAGTTGATGAGCAGTTCTTC. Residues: CASSFGLAGVDEQFF.

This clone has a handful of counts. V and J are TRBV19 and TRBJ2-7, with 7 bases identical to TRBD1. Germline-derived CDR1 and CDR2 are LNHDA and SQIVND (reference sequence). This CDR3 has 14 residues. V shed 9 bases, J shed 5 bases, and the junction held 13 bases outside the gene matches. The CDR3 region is CASTSGQLGHEQYF. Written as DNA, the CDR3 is TGTGCCAGCACTTCGGGACAGCTAGGCCACGAGCAGTACTTC.

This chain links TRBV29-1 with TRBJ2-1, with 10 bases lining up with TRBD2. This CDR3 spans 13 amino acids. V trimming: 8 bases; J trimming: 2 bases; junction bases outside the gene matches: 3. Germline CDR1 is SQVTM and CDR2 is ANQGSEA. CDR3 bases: TGCAGCTCCGGACTAGCGGCCTACAATGAGCAGTTCTTC. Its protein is CSSGLAAYNEQFF.